These 24 T cell receptor beta chains were all obtained from the same sample, sequenced in a study of shared clonotypes between healthy human individuals. Profiled with immunoSEQ multiplex PCR; TCRdb holds only in-frame clones, not every one. The sample shows 1,500,000 or so clones, roughly 95% of them seen only once. Material for sequencing was naive CD4+ T cells sorted from blood. The sample's subset: CD45RA+ positively selected. These receptors all come from a man aged 25-45 years in good health.

This clone showed up just once. This chain uses TRBV4-2 with TRBJ1-2; a weak D match, TRBD1 (5 bases). Germline V lookup: CDR1 LGHNA, CDR2 YNFKEQ. CDR3 size: 19 residues. The V end was cut by 4 bases, the J end by 1 base, with 25 bases between. The CDR3 protein is CASSPKWGTYEDDNYGYTF. CDR3 DNA sequence: TGTGCCAGCAGCCCGAAATGGGGGACGTACGAAGACGATAACTATGGCTACACCTTC.

The V and J genes are TRBV23-1 and TRBJ2-3, with D hard to call. TRBV23-1 qualifies as an ORF whose function is uncertain. The CDR3 spans 11 residues. V was trimmed by 4 bases and J by 5 bases, leaving 4 bases between them. CDR3 region: CASSPGDTQYF. The DNA for the CDR3 is TGCGCCAGCAGTCCTGGAGATACGCAGTATTTT.

The V call is TRBV7-9, the J call TRBJ2-1; possibly TRBD2 for D (6 bases). CDR1 and CDR2 (germline): SEHNR, FQNEAQ (reference sequence). The CDR3 runs to 16 residues. The V gene lost 6 bases and the J gene lost 0 bases, with 15 bases spanning the gap. The DNA for the CDR3 is TGTGCCAGCAGACCGGGACTTCAAAGCTCCTACAATGAGCAGTTCTTC. As protein: CASRPGLQSSYNEQFF.

This clone was detected only once. The rearrangement joins TRBV19 to TRBJ1-5; D is possibly TRBD1 (5 bases). Germline lookup yields CDR1 LNHDA and CDR2 SQIVND (reference sequence). CDR3 length: 14 amino acids. Deletions cut 3 bases from V and 6 bases from J, with 12 bases between. The CDR3 DNA reads as TGTGCCAGTAGTATTGGCCGGGGGGGTCAGCCCCAGCATTTT. Its translation: CASSIGRGGQPQHF.

The V and J genes are TRBV28 and TRBJ2-1; 8 bases line up with TRBD1. V lost 7 bases and J lost 3; bases outside the gene matches: 11. The CDR3 is made up of 16 amino acids. Germline V gives CDR1 MDHEN, CDR2 SYDVKM. The CDR3 DNA reads TGTGCCAGCAAAGGGACGACAGGGGCGAACTACAATGAGCAGTTCTTC. This gives the protein CASKGTTGANYNEQFF.

V and J are TRBV7-8 and TRBJ2-5; the D gene could be TRBD1 or TRBD2 (5 bases each). Trimming cost V 0 bases and J 4 bases, with 18 bases left between them. The CDR3 is made up of 17 amino acids. Germline CDR1 and CDR2: SGHVS and FQNEAQ. As DNA, the CDR3 is TGTGCCAGCAGCTTAGCGAGGTGGGGACGGGTAGTAGAGACCCAGTACTTC. The encoded protein is CASSLARWGRVVETQYF.

This clone is a singleton in its sample. The chain is built from TRBV7-8 and TRBJ2-7, with D perhaps assigned TRBD1 or TRBD2 (5 bases each). Germline CDR1 SGHVS, CDR2 FQNEAQ. Deletions cut 0 bases from V and 9 bases from J, with 15 bases between. There are 14 residues in the CDR3. CDR3 residues: CASSLAPGTRSQYF. CDR3 DNA sequence: TGTGCCAGCAGCTTAGCGCCCGGGACCAGATCGCAGTACTTC.

The chain joins TRBV9 to TRBJ2-7, with D possibly being TRBD1 or TRBD2 (5 bases each). There are 14 residues in the CDR3. Trimming cost V 3 bases and J 2 bases, with 12 bases left between them. Per the germline V gene, CDR1 is SGDLS and CDR2 is YYNGEE. The CDR3 sequence: CASSGPGPAYEQYF. CDR3 in DNA: TGTGCCAGCAGCGGGCCGGGACCGGCCTACGAGCAGTACTTC.

This rearrangement joins TRBV28 to TRBJ2-4; 14 bases line up with TRBD2. Per germline, CDR1 MDHEN and CDR2 SYDVKM. This CDR3 contains 16 residues. Trimming cost V 5 bases and J 8 bases; bases outside gene matches: 8. The CDR3 region is CASSLGTSGSAYIQYF. DNA for the CDR3: TGTGCCAGCAGTCTTGGGACTAGCGGGAGCGCGTACATTCAGTACTTC.

This chain links TRBV28 with TRBJ2-3; D unresolved. Germline CDR1 and CDR2: MDHEN and SYDVKM. The CDR3 contains 12 residues. The V end lost 7 bases, the J end lost 1 base, and 6 bases lay between the germline ends. Here the CDR3 DNA reads TGTGCCAGCAAGAGTGGCACAGATACGCAGTATTTT. It yields the protein CASKSGTDTQYF.

The table lists this clone with a count of one. The rearrangement links TRBV28 to TRBJ2-1, with D possibly called TRBD1 or TRBD2 (5 bases each). The CDR3 consists of 15 residues. CDR1 is MDHEN and CDR2 is SYDVKM in the germline V gene. V lost 3 bases and J 5 bases, leaving 14 bases between the germline ends. The CDR3: CASSLGPSRHNEQFF. The CDR3 nucleotides read TGTGCCAGCAGTTTGGGGCCTAGCCGACACAATGAGCAGTTCTTC.

The CDR3 loop reads CASSTRGTSPPNEQYF. Written as DNA, the CDR3 is TGTGCCAGCAGCACTCGAGGGACTTCACCTCCCAACGAGCAGTACTTC. V usage is TRBV11-2 and J usage is TRBJ2-7, with D tentatively TRBD2 (6 bases). Trimming took 5 bases from V and 5 from J, leaving 22 bases between them. CDR1 and CDR2 (germline): SGHAT, FQNNGV. The CDR3 is 16 amino acids.

This chain links TRBV15 with TRBJ2-7, with a possible D match to TRBD1 (7 bases). Germline values: CDR1 LNHNV, CDR2 YYDKDF (reference sequence). Trimming shortened V by 3 bases and J by 2 bases, and 17 bases separated the two germline ends. The length of the CDR3 is 16 residues. CDR3 DNA sequence: TGTGCCACCAGCAGCCAGGGGGGCGGGCCCACCTACGAGCAGTACTTC. Protein: CATSSQGGGPTYEQYF.

The chain combines TRBV11-3 with TRBJ2-1, with 9 bases matching TRBD2. The germline V gene encodes CDR1 SGHNT and CDR2 YENEEA. There are 19 residues in the CDR3. The ends lost 2 bases at V and 5 bases at J; junction bases unmatched: 16. The CDR3 here is CASSLRAGGPPSMDNEQFF. CDR3 DNA sequence: TGTGCCAGCAGCTTAAGGGCGGGAGGGCCTCCTTCGATGGACAATGAGCAGTTCTTC.

The V call is TRBV18, the J call TRBJ2-2; no firm D call. Germline lookup yields CDR1 KGHSH and CDR2 LQKENI. V was shortened by 2 bases and J by 0 bases, with 13 bases between the two germline ends. This CDR3 spans 17 amino acids. The CDR3 region is CASSPVELPANTGELFF. In DNA, the CDR3 is TGTGCCAGCTCACCAGTAGAACTACCAGCGAACACCGGGGAGCTGTTTTTT.

V gene TRBV2 combines with J gene TRBJ2-5; D is uncertain. CDR3 length equals 14 residues. V was trimmed by 8 bases and J by 5 bases, leaving 18 bases between them. Germline V gene data show CDR1 as SNHLY and CDR2 as FYNNEI. The CDR3 DNA is TGTGCCAGCTGTCGACTGTTAATTGTGGAGACCCAGTACTTC. Translation gives CASCRLLIVETQYF.

The chain is built from TRBV5-1 and TRBJ1-3; D ambiguous. V was clipped by 0 bases and J by 0 bases, with 16 bases between them. Germline assignment: CDR1 SGHRS and CDR2 YFSETQ. CDR3 length: 18 residues. CDR3 sequence reads: CASSLAVGEGYSGNTIYF. DNA of the CDR3: TGCGCCAGCAGCTTGGCCGTCGGAGAAGGGTACTCTGGAAACACCATATATTTT. Together with reference TRBV5-1 and TRBJ1-3, the CDR3 gives the full variable domain: KAGVTQTPRYLIKTRGQQVTLSCSPISGHRSVSWYQQTPGQGLQFLFEYFSETQRNKGNFPGRFSGRQFSNSRSEMNVSTLELGDSALYLCASSLAVGEGYSGNTIYFGEGSWLTVV.

This chain connects TRBV6-5 to TRBJ2-7; 7 bases line up with TRBD1. The CDR3 length is 14 residues. The junction had 6 bases not matched to a gene; V was cut back by 6 bases and J by 1 base. Germline V gene data show CDR1 as MNHEY and CDR2 as SVGAGI. The CDR3 DNA sequence: TGTGCCAGCAGCCAGCCAGGGGGTTCCTACGAGCAGTACTTC. Translation: CASSQPGGSYEQYF.

J is TRBJ1-1 and V is TRBV29-1; no definite D call. The CDR3 spans 15 residues. The V end lost 2 bases, the J end lost 2 bases, and 15 bases lay between the germline ends. CDR1 is SQVTM and CDR2 is ANQGSEA in the germline V gene. CDR3 protein: CSVERYGSGNTEAFF. The DNA for the CDR3 is TGCAGCGTTGAAAGGTACGGGTCAGGAAACACTGAAGCTTTCTTT.

The chain links TRBV27 to TRBJ2-3, with 9 bases fitting TRBD2. The CDR3 is made up of 16 amino acids. With 6 bases clipped from V and 0 bases from J, the junction kept 7 bases outside the gene matches. CDR1 is MNHEY, CDR2 SMNVEV, per germline (reference sequence). CDR3 DNA sequence: TGTGCCAGCAGGAGGACTAGCGATCCTAGCACAGATACGCAGTATTTT. Its protein is CASRRTSDPSTDTQYF.

The gene calls are TRBV2 and TRBJ1-2; 10 nucleotides match TRBD1. The germline CDR1 and CDR2 sequences are SNHLY and FYNNEI. This CDR3 region has 15 residues. With 5 bases clipped from V and 6 bases from J, the junction kept 9 bases outside the gene matches. The CDR3, as DNA: TGTGCCAGCAGTCCTCGGGACAGGGGCTTTAATGGCTACACCTTC. Its translation is CASSPRDRGFNGYTF. Filled out from reference TRBV2 and TRBJ1-2, the complete variable domain reads EPEVTQTPSHQVTQMGQEVILRCVPISNHLYFYWYRQILGQKVEFLVSFYNNEISEKSEIFDDQFSVERPDGSNFTLKIRSTKLEDSAMYFCASSPRDRGFNGYTFGSGTRLTVV.

This chain links TRBV19 with TRBJ2-3; 8 nucleotides line up with TRBD1. This CDR3 is 15 amino acids long. Germline lookup yields CDR1 LNHDA and CDR2 SQIVND (reference sequence). Trimming cost V 3 bases and J 3 bases; bases outside gene matches: 5. CDR3 sequence (DNA): TGTGCCAGTAGTATGCAGGGGGCTCTGACAGATACGCAGTATTTT. This encodes CASSMQGALTDTQYF.

The rearrangement joins TRBV28 to TRBJ2-7; D is perhaps TRBD1 or TRBD2 (5 bases each). The V and J ends lost 3 bases and 0 bases respectively, with 12 bases between them. The CDR3 runs to 15 residues. Germline V gene lookup returns CDR1 MDHEN and CDR2 SYDVKM. The CDR3: CASSFRGRYSYEQYF. Written as DNA, the CDR3 is TGTGCCAGCAGTTTTAGGGGACGGTACTCCTACGAGCAGTACTTC.

The chain joins TRBV7-9 to TRBJ2-7; TRBD2 aligns across 9 bases. CDR1 is SEHNR, CDR2 FQNEAQ, per germline (reference sequence). Unmatched junction bases numbered 7, after V lost 4 bases and J lost 3 bases. The CDR3 consists of 15 residues. Here the CDR3 reads CASSSLAGVRYEQYF. The CDR3 DNA reads as TGTGCCAGCAGCTCCTTAGCGGGAGTACGCTACGAGCAGTACTTC.